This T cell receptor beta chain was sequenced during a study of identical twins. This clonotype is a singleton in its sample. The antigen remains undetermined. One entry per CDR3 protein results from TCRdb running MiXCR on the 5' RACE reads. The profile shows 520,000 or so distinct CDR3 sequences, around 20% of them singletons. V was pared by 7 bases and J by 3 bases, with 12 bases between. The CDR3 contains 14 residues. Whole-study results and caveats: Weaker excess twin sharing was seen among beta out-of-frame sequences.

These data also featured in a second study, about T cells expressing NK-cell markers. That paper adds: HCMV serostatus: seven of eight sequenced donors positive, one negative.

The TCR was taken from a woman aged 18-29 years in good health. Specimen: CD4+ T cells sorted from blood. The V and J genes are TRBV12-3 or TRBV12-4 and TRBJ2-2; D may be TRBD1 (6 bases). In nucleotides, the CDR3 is TGTGCCAGCACCGGAACAGGGTACACCGGGGAGCTGTTTTTT. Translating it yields CASTGTGYTGELFF.